The next 22 T cell receptor beta chains were all read from a single sample in a study of early T cells in non-severe SARS-CoV-2 infection. TCRdb redid the calling of the 5' RACE reads with MiXCR, one entry per CDR3 protein. Of 60,000 to 75,000 distinct CDR3 sequences listed, approximately 10% are singletons. Sequenced here: whole blood, sampled at baseline. The receptor source for this set is an adult who was a healthcare worker with PCR-confirmed SARS-CoV-2 infection or an uninfected control (not recorded which).

This clonotype was recorded a few times. The rearrangement joins TRBV6-6 to TRBJ2-1; D may be TRBD1 (6 bases). This CDR3 contains 15 residues. V was clipped by 2 bases and J by 5 bases, with 13 bases between them. CDR1 MNHNY and CDR2 SVGAGI come from the germline V gene (reference sequence). This chain's CDR3 is CASSYPGTPNNEQFF. The CDR3 DNA follows: TGTGCCAGCAGTTACCCCGGGACACCAAACAATGAGCAGTTCTTC.

J is TRBJ2-1 and V is TRBV10-3, with 9 bases that match TRBD2. Germline V gene data show CDR1 as ENHRY and CDR2 as SYGVKD. V shed 10 bases, J shed 7 bases, and the junction held 11 bases outside the gene matches. This CDR3 is 14 amino acids long. CDR3 in DNA: TGTGCCACCCGGCCGGGACTAGCCGGGAATGAGCAGTTCTTC. This translates into CATRPGLAGNEQFF.

This clonotype was seen a handful of times. This rearrangement joins TRBV11-2 to TRBJ2-3; 11 bases agree with TRBD1. The V segment lost 8 bases and the J segment 2 bases; nucleotides outside the gene matches: 9. CDR1 is SGHAT, CDR2 FQNNGV, per germline. The CDR3 sequence is 16 residues long. The CDR3 DNA reads TGTGCCAGCCGGAATACGGACAGGGGGCACACAGATACGCAGTATTTT. This sequence encodes CASRNTDRGHTDTQYF.

This clonotype came up a few times. The chain employs TRBV6-5 and TRBJ2-6; D uncertain. CDR3 size: 13 residues. V gave up 7 bases and J gave up 1 base, with 5 bases separating them. Germline V lookup: CDR1 MNHEY, CDR2 SVGAGI. The CDR3 loop reads CASKISGANVLTF. The CDR3 DNA reads as TGTGCCAGCAAAATTTCTGGGGCCAACGTCCTGACTTTC.

This clonotype was seen a handful of times. V and J are TRBV29-1 and TRBJ1-1, with D possibly matching TRBD1 (6 bases). Germline lookup yields CDR1 SQVTM and CDR2 ANQGSEA. The CDR3 length is 13 residues. The V gene lost 7 bases and the J gene lost 0 bases, with 12 bases spanning the gap. The CDR3 reads CSAIQGMNTEAFF. In DNA form, the CDR3 reads TGCAGCGCTATACAGGGCATGAACACTGAAGCTTTCTTT. The full variable domain, rest sourced from reference TRBV29-1 and TRBJ1-1, is SAVISQKPSRDICQRGTSLTIQCQVDSQVTMMFWYRQQPGQSLTLIATANQGSEATYESGFVIDKFPISRPNLTFSTLTVSNMSPEDSSIYLCSAIQGMNTEAFFGQGTRLTVV.

This clonotype was detected a few times. This chain uses TRBV12-5 with TRBJ2-7, with TRBD2 as a possible D gene (5 bases). Germline assignment: CDR1 LGHNT and CDR2 FRNRAP. CDR3 size: 12 residues. Between the trimmed V and J ends, which lost 0 bases and 7 bases, there was a span of 7 bases. In DNA form, the CDR3 reads TGTGCTAGTGGTTTGGTACGGGGTGAGCAGTACTTC. As protein: CASGLVRGEQYF. Based on the CDR3 plus reference TRBV12-5 and TRBJ2-7, the full variable domain is DARVTQTPRHKVTEMGQEVTMRCQPILGHNTVFWYRQTMMQGLELLAYFRNRAPLDDSGMPKDRFSAEMPDATLATLKIQPSEPRDSAVYFCASGLVRGEQYFGPGTRLTVT.

This clonotype has ten or more counts. V and J are TRBV4-2 and TRBJ2-6; D is unresolved. Germline CDR1 LGHNA, CDR2 YNFKEQ. Trimming cost V 1 base and J 4 bases, with 11 bases left between them. The CDR3 sequence is 16 residues long. The CDR3 protein is CASSQVAGTGANVLTF. Here the CDR3 DNA reads TGTGCCAGCAGCCAAGTTGCCGGAACAGGGGCCAACGTCCTGACTTTC.

This clonotype was seen only a few times. The chain employs TRBV7-3 and TRBJ2-5; D remains ambiguous. Trimming stripped 2 bases from V and 1 base from J, with 5 bases between. Germline V CDR1 and CDR2: SGHTA, FQGTGA. The CDR3 consists of 13 residues. CDR3 DNA sequence: TGTGCCAGCAGCTTAGGGATCCAAGAGACCCAGTACTTC. Its translation is CASSLGIQETQYF.

This clonotype was counted between two and nine times. The chain has TRBV20-1 and TRBJ2-3; TRBD2 matches at 11 bases. In germline, CDR1 is DFQATT, CDR2 SNEGSKA (reference sequence). The trim removed 3 bases at V and 5 bases at J, leaving 7 bases unmatched. This CDR3 has 15 amino acids. CDR3 loop: CSASPHLAGGDTQYF. In DNA form, the CDR3 reads TGCAGTGCTAGCCCACACCTAGCGGGAGGAGATACGCAGTATTTT.

The rearrangement uses TRBV10-2 and TRBJ1-5; possibly TRBD1 for D (5 bases). The CDR3 runs to 13 residues. Between the trimmed V and J ends, which lost 3 bases and 5 bases, there was a span of 8 bases. The V gene's germline CDR1 is WSHSY and CDR2 SAAADI. The CDR3 region is CASSDVRDQPQHF. CDR3 bases: TGCGCCAGCAGTGATGTCAGGGATCAGCCCCAGCATTTT.

The chain has TRBV20-1 and TRBJ1-4; D not resolved. The CDR3 extends over 16 amino acids. CDR1 DFQATT and CDR2 SNEGSKA come from the germline V gene (reference sequence). The V end was cut by 1 base, the J end by 4 bases, with 16 bases between. CDR3 amino acids: CSARVAPTSHNEKLFF. The CDR3 DNA reads as TGCAGTGCTAGAGTAGCCCCGACAAGCCATAATGAAAAACTGTTTTTT.

The chain is built from TRBV3-1 and TRBJ2-1; 7 positions match TRBD2. From germline, CDR1 is LGHDT and CDR2 YNNKEL (reference sequence). J lost 13 bases, V lost 4 bases, and 10 bases had no gene match. CDR3 length equals 13 residues. For the CDR3, the DNA is TGTGCCAGCAGCCTAGTAGTTGGGGACTATCAGTTCTTC. Amino acid sequence: CASSLVVGDYQFF.

The chain recombines TRBV6-6 with TRBJ2-7; a weak D match, TRBD2 (6 bases). Germline V gene data show CDR1 as MNHNY and CDR2 as SVGAGI (reference sequence). The CDR3 contains 16 residues. V was trimmed by 5 bases and J by 1 base, leaving 18 bases between them. As DNA, the CDR3 is TGTGCCAGCAGTAACCCCTCGAGCGGAGGGTCCTACGAGCAGTACTTC. Translating it yields CASSNPSSGGSYEQYF.

V usage is TRBV30 and J usage is TRBJ1-2; D is possibly TRBD1 (5 bases). The germline V and J ends were trimmed by 3 bases and 7 bases, with 15 bases remaining between them. This CDR3 is built from 13 residues. The germline CDR1 and CDR2 sequences are GTSNPN and SVGIG (reference sequence). The CDR3 DNA reads TGTGCCTGGAGCCCCGCGGGGGACGGTGGCTACACCTTC. Its protein product is CAWSPAGDGGYTF.

The V and J genes are TRBV7-2 and TRBJ2-5, with 10 bases identical to TRBD2. Germline CDR1 reads SGHTA; CDR2 reads FQGNSA. V was pared by 0 bases and J by 5 bases, with 12 bases of the junction left unmatched. The CDR3 is 18 amino acids. The CDR3 here is CASSLAILASGSSETQYF. The DNA for the CDR3 is TGTGCCAGCAGCTTAGCGATTTTGGCTAGCGGGAGCAGCGAGACCCAGTACTTC.

This clonotype occurred many times. In DNA, the CDR3 is TGCAGTGCTAGGACAGGGCATAACACTGAAGCTTTCTTT. Encoded protein: CSARTGHNTEAFF. The V call is TRBV20-1, the J call TRBJ1-1; 7 bases are shared with TRBD1. The germline gives CDR1 DFQATT, CDR2 SNEGSKA (reference sequence). V trimming: 3 bases; J trimming: 2 bases; junction bases outside the gene matches: 3. The CDR3 runs 13 residues.

This chain links TRBV6-1 with TRBJ2-7; no clear D. CDR1 is MNHNS, CDR2 SASEGT, per germline. The CDR3 sequence is 12 residues long. Trimming took off 4 bases at V and 3 bases at J, with 7 bases between the two ends. The CDR3 DNA follows: TGTGCCAGCAGTGTTGGTGGCTACGAGCAGTACTTC. This codes for CASSVGGYEQYF.

This clonotype was counted only a few times. The rearrangement links TRBV6-6 to TRBJ2-7; no firm D call. The CDR3 extends over 17 amino acids. CDR1 and CDR2 from the germline V gene are MNHNY and SVGAGI (reference sequence). Trimming shortened V by 4 bases and J by 4 bases, and 23 bases separated the two germline ends. The CDR3 DNA is TGTGCCAGCAGTTGGAAACGACTGAATGTGAGTGGATACGAGCAGTACTTC. Its translation is CASSWKRLNVSGYEQYF.

In this sample, this clonotype turned up many times. The chain recombines TRBV18 with TRBJ2-1, with 9 bases that match TRBD2. CDR1 is KGHSH and CDR2 is LQKENI in the germline V gene. CDR3 length: 16 residues. J was trimmed by 6 bases and V by 0 bases; bases with no gene match: 6. The CDR3 coding sequence is TGTGCCAGCTCACCACCCGGGGGACTAGCCGGCAATGAGCAGTTCTTC. Protein: CASSPPGGLAGNEQFF. The entire variable domain, with the rest obtained from reference TRBV18 and TRBJ2-1, is as follows: NAGVMQNPRHLVRRRGQEARLRCSPMKGHSHVYWYRQLPEEGLKFMVYLQKENIIDESGMPKERFSAEFPKEGPSILRIQQVVRGDSAAYFCASSPPGGLAGNEQFFGPGTRLTVL.

This clonotype was picked up a small number of times. CDR3 amino acids: CASSKGLAVNTGELFF. The DNA of the CDR3 is TGTGCCAGCAGTAAGGGACTAGCGGTGAACACCGGGGAGCTGTTTTTT. The gene calls are TRBV12-3 or TRBV12-4 and TRBJ2-2, with 11 bases lining up with TRBD2. This CDR3 region has 16 residues. The junction had 3 bases not matched to a gene; V was cut back by 5 bases and J by 1 base.

The table lists this clonotype with many counts. This rearrangement joins TRBV7-2 to TRBJ2-7, with D tentatively TRBD2 (6 bases). The germline V gene encodes CDR1 SGHTA and CDR2 FQGNSA. V was shortened by 1 base and J by 7 bases, with 11 bases between the two germline ends. The length of the CDR3 is 13 residues. The CDR3 DNA is TGTGCCAGCAGCTTAGTAGGCGGGATGGAGCAGTACTTC. Residues: CASSLVGGMEQYF.

This clonotype was detected ten times or more. CDR3 protein: CSASRDRFKREAFF. CDR3 bases: TGCAGTGCTAGCCGGGACAGATTTAAACGTGAAGCTTTCTTT. The rearrangement joins TRBV20-1 to TRBJ1-1, with TRBD1 identical over 7 bases. Germline V lookup: CDR1 DFQATT, CDR2 SNEGSKA (reference sequence). The CDR3 covers 14 residues. Losses at the gene ends were 3 bases for V and 7 bases for J; bases not matched to a gene: 11.